These 30 T cell receptor beta chains share one sample of origin, sequenced in a study of blood T cell repertoires in COVID-19. This table comes from immunoSEQ multiplex PCR, and its TCRdb copy is limited to in-frame clones, with some not included. The sample yields 140,000 to 150,000 clones, about four fifths seen once. Source material: peripheral blood. The receptors originated from a human donor with acute or convalescent COVID-19. The donor label of this sample is uncertain.

The V gene is TRBV18, the J gene TRBJ1-4; 8 bases map to TRBD1. The germline V gene encodes CDR1 KGHSH and CDR2 LQKENI. The trim removed 4 bases at V and 5 bases at J, leaving 0 bases unmatched. The CDR3 is made up of 13 amino acids. CDR3 nucleotide sequence: TGTGCCAGCTCACGGGACAGGAATGAAAAACTGTTTTTT. Amino acids: CASSRDRNEKLFF.

The chain joins TRBV28 to TRBJ1-5; D gene uncertain. CDR3 length: 12 amino acids. V dropped 5 bases and J dropped 9 bases, with 11 bases sitting between them. The germline CDR1 and CDR2 sequences are MDHEN and SYDVKM. In DNA, the CDR3 is TGTGCCAGCAGTACTCCGGGAGCGCCCCAGCATTTT. Encoded protein: CASSTPGAPQHF.

The genes are TRBV27 and TRBJ1-4, with 9 bases lining up with TRBD1. The germline CDR1 and CDR2 sequences are MNHEY and SMNVEV (reference sequence). This CDR3 has 16 amino acids. Unmatched junction bases numbered 10, after V lost 6 bases and J lost 5 bases. This chain's CDR3 is CASRRTGVFMNEKLFF. The CDR3 DNA is TGTGCCAGCAGGCGGACAGGGGTTTTTATGAATGAAAAACTGTTTTTT.

In DNA, the CDR3 is TGTGCCAGCAGCCGGGACAGCGGCAATCAGCCCCAGCATTTT. It specifies CASSRDSGNQPQHF. The rearrangement uses TRBV7-9 and TRBJ1-5, with TRBD1 matching over 7 bases. The V gene's germline CDR1 is SEHNR and CDR2 FQNEAQ (reference sequence). V dropped 5 bases and J dropped 2; count of bases not matched to a gene: 3. The CDR3 has 14 residues.

The chain recombines TRBV6-5 with TRBJ1-1; D remains ambiguous. The CDR3 covers 14 residues. V was clipped by 5 bases and J by 1 base, with 11 bases between them. Germline values: CDR1 MNHEY, CDR2 SVGAGI. CDR3 amino acids: CASSLAAANTEAFF. CDR3 coding DNA: TGTGCCAGCAGTCTGGCGGCGGCGAACACTGAAGCTTTCTTT.

The DNA of the CDR3 is TGTGCCAGCAGTACACGACAGGGGAGCAACACTGAAGCTTTCTTT. Translation gives CASSTRQGSNTEAFF. V and J are TRBV27 and TRBJ1-1; 8 nucleotides match TRBD1. Germline CDR1 MNHEY, CDR2 SMNVEV (reference sequence). This CDR3 has 15 residues. With V trimmed by 5 bases and J by 2 bases, 7 bases remained unmatched.

The sample holds many counts of this clone. The chain links TRBV7-9 to TRBJ1-1; 7 bases are shared with TRBD1. This CDR3 spans 14 amino acids. Germline trimming cut 3 bases from V and 6 bases from J; bases unmatched to any gene: 7. Germline-derived CDR1 and CDR2 are SEHNR and FQNEAQ (reference sequence). The CDR3: CASSFEQGRSEAFF. CDR3 bases: TGTGCCAGCAGCTTTGAACAGGGGAGGTCTGAAGCTTTCTTT.

The CDR3 protein is CASSHSTDTQYF. CDR3 DNA: TGTGCCAGCAGTCATAGCACAGATACGCAGTATTTT. This chain joins TRBV12-3 or TRBV12-4 and TRBJ2-3; D is ambiguous. Trimming took 5 bases from V and 0 from J, leaving 3 bases between them. The CDR3 contains 12 residues.

The chain carries TRBV19 and TRBJ1-1; D uncertain. V dropped 6 bases and J dropped 0 bases, with 11 bases sitting between them. CDR1 is LNHDA, CDR2 SQIVND, per germline (reference sequence). CDR3 length equals 14 residues. CDR3 sequence reads: CASSPTHMNTEAFF. The CDR3 coding sequence is TGTGCCAGTAGCCCCACACACATGAACACTGAAGCTTTCTTT.

This chain links TRBV5-1 with TRBJ1-1; no definite D call. Germline CDR1 SGHRS, CDR2 YFSETQ. There are 16 residues in the CDR3. V gave up 0 bases and J gave up 0 bases, with 12 bases separating them. The CDR3 nucleotides are TGCGCCAGCAGCTTGGTCCGGTGGTCGATGAACACTGAAGCTTTCTTT. It translates to CASSLVRWSMNTEAFF.

The J gene is TRBJ2-4, the V gene TRBV6-2 or TRBV6-3, with 8 bases aligning to TRBD2. CDR3 length equals 17 residues. Germline CDR1 is MNHEY and CDR2 is SVGEGT. The J segment lost 0 bases and the V segment lost 4 bases, leaving 8 bases of the junction unmatched. The CDR3 nucleotides are TGTGCCAGCAGTTCGGCATACGGGGGGGCAGCCAAAAACATTCAGTACTTC. Encoded protein: CASSSAYGGAAKNIQYF.

This clone appeared a few times. This chain uses TRBV3-1 (or the pseudogene TRBV3-2) with TRBJ2-1, with a possible D match to TRBD1 (6 bases). Germline-derived CDR1 and CDR2 are LGHDT and YNNKEL (reference sequence). The CDR3 loop spans 12 amino acids. Between the trimmed V and J ends, which lost 5 bases and 10 bases, there was a span of 12 bases. The CDR3 spells CASSSLGGEQFF. CDR3 DNA: TGTGCCAGCAGCAGCCTTGGGGGCGAGCAGTTCTTC.

The CDR3 nucleotides read TGTGCCTGGAGTGTACTGAGGAACACTGAAGCTTTCTTT. This sequence encodes CAWSVLRNTEAFF. The chain carries TRBV30 and TRBJ1-1, with unresolved D. This CDR3 is 13 amino acids long. Trimming removed 0 bases at V and 1 base at J, with 6 bases between. CDR1 GTSNPN and CDR2 SVGIG come from the germline V gene (reference sequence).

V is TRBV5-6 and J is TRBJ1-5; maybe TRBD1 (5 bases). The CDR3 consists of 14 residues. Germline V gene data show CDR1 as SGHDT and CDR2 as YYEEEE. Trimming shortened V by 2 bases and J by 4 bases, and 10 bases separated the two germline ends. CDR3 amino acids: CASSFRALNQPQHF. In nucleotides, the CDR3 is TGTGCCAGCAGCTTCAGGGCCCTGAATCAGCCCCAGCATTTT.

The chain recombines TRBV5-1 with TRBJ1-5, with 9 nucleotides matching TRBD1. The V segment lost 0 bases and the J segment 8 bases; nucleotides outside the gene matches: 15. The V gene's germline CDR1 is SGHRS and CDR2 YFSETQ. This CDR3 has 18 amino acids. The CDR3 bases are TGCGCCAGCAGCTTGGGGGACAGGGCGGATCAGGGATTGGAGCCCCAGCATTTT. Translated, it gives CASSLGDRADQGLEPQHF.

The genes are TRBV5-1 and TRBJ1-1; TRBD1 matches at 8 bases. Trimming took 3 bases from V and 4 from J; bases not matched to a gene: 5. CDR3 length: 14 residues. The V gene's germline CDR1 is SGHRS and CDR2 YFSETQ. For the CDR3, the DNA is TGCGCCAGCAGCTCACAGGGGGTGGTCACTGAAGCTTTCTTT. This gives the protein CASSSQGVVTEAFF.

V usage is TRBV19 and J usage is TRBJ1-1; TRBD1 matches 7 bases. Germline V gene lookup returns CDR1 LNHDA and CDR2 SQIVND (reference sequence). The CDR3 totals 12 residues. The V segment lost 5 bases and the J segment 10 bases; nucleotides outside the gene matches: 7. For the CDR3, the DNA is TGTGCCAGTAGTGGAAACAGGGGAAGAGCTTTCTTT. Translated, it gives CASSGNRGRAFF. Using reference TRBV19 and TRBJ1-1 for the parts outside the CDR3, the full variable domain is DGGITQSPKYLFRKEGQNVTLSCEQNLNHDAMYWYRQDPGQGLRLIYYSQIVNDFQKGDIAEGYSVSREKKESFPLTVTSAQKNPTAFYLCASSGNRGRAFFGQGTRLTVV.

This chain connects TRBV11-1 to TRBJ2-7, with a tentative D call TRBD1 (7 bases). This CDR3 comprises 13 residues. V lost 4 bases to trimming and J lost 7 bases, with 14 bases between them. Germline V CDR1 and CDR2: SGHAT, FQDESV (reference sequence). The CDR3 spells CASSSDAGGEQYF. In nucleotides, the CDR3 is TGTGCCAGCAGCTCTGATGCAGGGGGGGAGCAGTACTTC.

This chain connects TRBV4-2 to TRBJ1-3; maybe TRBD1 (5 bases). Trimming cost V 0 bases and J 0 bases, with 12 bases left between them. The length of the CDR3 is 17 residues. CDR1 and CDR2 from the germline V gene are LGHNA and YNFKEQ. CDR3 protein: CASSQDRGSSSGNTIYF. Written as DNA, the CDR3 is TGTGCCAGCAGCCAAGATCGGGGGAGCAGCTCTGGAAACACCATATATTTT.

The chain employs TRBV4-1 and TRBJ1-6; D might be TRBD1 (5 bases). CDR3 length: 15 amino acids. CDR1 and CDR2 from the germline V gene are MGHRA and YSYEKL. The V gene lost 1 base and the J gene lost 7 bases, with 11 bases spanning the gap. The DNA for the CDR3 is TGCGCCAGCAGCCAAGCAGGAGGGGAAAATTCACCCCTCCACTTT. Its translation: CASSQAGGENSPLHF.

The chain has TRBV19 and TRBJ1-1; D uncertain. V dropped 1 base and J dropped 3 bases, with 6 bases sitting between them. Germline V gives CDR1 LNHDA, CDR2 SQIVND (reference sequence). The CDR3 extends over 13 amino acids. The CDR3 sequence is CASSIGGHTEAFF. In DNA, the CDR3 is TGTGCCAGTAGTATAGGAGGTCACACTGAAGCTTTCTTT. The variable domain in full, completed from reference TRBV19 and TRBJ1-1, reads DGGITQSPKYLFRKEGQNVTLSCEQNLNHDAMYWYRQDPGQGLRLIYYSQIVNDFQKGDIAEGYSVSREKKESFPLTVTSAQKNPTAFYLCASSIGGHTEAFFGQGTRLTVV.

The V call is TRBV5-1, the J call TRBJ2-3, with 7 bases lining up with TRBD2. This CDR3 spans 15 amino acids. V was pared by 4 bases and J by 2 bases, with 7 bases of the junction left unmatched. Per germline, CDR1 SGHRS and CDR2 YFSETQ. The CDR3 nucleotides read TGCGCCAGCAGCGTGACCGGGACTACCACAGATACGCAGTATTTT. It translates to CASSVTGTTTDTQYF.

V usage is TRBV6-5 and J usage is TRBJ1-2; TRBD1 agrees at 10 bases. The CDR3 covers 15 residues. The ends lost 3 bases at V and 5 bases at J; junction bases unmatched: 6. Germline V gene sequence: CDR1 MNHEY, CDR2 SVGAGI. CDR3 in amino acids: CASSYSDRGNYGYTF. The CDR3 DNA reads as TGTGCCAGCAGTTATTCGGACAGGGGGAATTATGGCTACACCTTC.

CDR3 in DNA: TGTGCCAGCACCTACAGGGCGGGCTATGGCTACACCTTC. Translated: CASTYRAGYGYTF. The J gene is TRBJ1-2, the V gene TRBV2; possible D gene TRBD1, 6 bases. The germline V and J ends were trimmed by 7 bases and 4 bases, with 13 bases remaining between them. The CDR3 is 13 residues long. Germline values: CDR1 SNHLY, CDR2 FYNNEI.

V gene TRBV5-4 combines with J gene TRBJ2-2, with D perhaps TRBD2 (6 bases). Trimming pared 2 bases from V and 4 bases from J, leaving 15 bases between. In germline, CDR1 is SGHNT, CDR2 YYREEE (reference sequence). This CDR3 comprises 16 residues. In DNA, the CDR3 is TGTGCCAGCAGCTTCGGGGGTCGTAGTGGCACCGGGGAGCTGTTTTTT. It yields the protein CASSFGGRSGTGELFF. Full variable domain (remainder filled in from reference TRBV5-4 and TRBJ2-2): ETGVTQSPTHLIKTRGQQVTLRCSSQSGHNTVSWYQQALGQGPQFIFQYYREEENGRGNFPPRFSGLQFPNYSSELNVNALELDDSALYLCASSFGGRSGTGELFFGEGSRLTVL.

The chain is built from TRBV7-3 and TRBJ2-3, with 8 bases identical to TRBD2. The CDR3 loop spans 14 amino acids. V lost 2 bases to trimming and J lost 6 bases; unmatched junction nucleotides: 4. Germline loops: CDR1 SGHTA, CDR2 FQGTGA. The CDR3 sequence is CASSLAGGMDTQYF. CDR3 DNA: TGTGCCAGCAGCTTAGCGGGGGGAATGGATACGCAGTATTTT.

V gene TRBV4-2 combines with J gene TRBJ2-2, with TRBD2 matching 8 bases. This CDR3 has 17 amino acids. From germline, CDR1 is LGHNA and CDR2 YNFKEQ. The V and J ends lost 3 bases and 2 bases, in that order; junction bases with no gene match: 8. The CDR3 bases are TGTGCCAGCAGCCATGAACCCAGCGGGGGAAACACCGGGGAGCTGTTTTTT. This sequence encodes CASSHEPSGGNTGELFF.

CDR3 loop: CASRPAGGSYEQYF. CDR3 in DNA: TGTGCCAGCAGACCTGCGGGGGGTTCCTACGAGCAGTACTTC. The gene calls are TRBV7-9 and TRBJ2-7, with 8 nucleotides matching TRBD2. Germline V gives CDR1 SEHNR, CDR2 FQNEAQ (reference sequence). Trimming at V came to 6 bases and at J to 1 base, leaving 5 bases not matched to a gene. This CDR3 is built from 14 residues.

The rearrangement links TRBV9 to TRBJ1-2; weak D call: TRBD1 (6 bases). The CDR3 is 17 residues long. Germline V CDR1 and CDR2: SGDLS, YYNGEE. V lost 5 bases and J lost 0, with 20 bases in between. The DNA for the CDR3 is TGTGCCAGCAGGGGTTTACGTCCGGGACACACTAACTATGGCTACACCTTC. Protein product: CASRGLRPGHTNYGYTF.

This clone occurred once. This chain uses TRBV11-2 with TRBJ1-1, with D possibly matching TRBD1 (5 bases). Per germline, CDR1 SGHAT and CDR2 FQNNGV. The CDR3 is 14 residues long. Trimming left V 6 bases short and J 0 bases short, with 11 bases between. The CDR3 region has the DNA TGTGCCAGCAGTACAGGCCTCATGAACACTGAAGCTTTCTTT. This sequence encodes CASSTGLMNTEAFF.